This T cell receptor (beta chain) was retrieved from a study of T-cell memory formation after mild COVID-19. Across the study: Clustering of TCRs was largely donor specific.

The TCR alpha and TCR beta cDNA libraries, bearing sample barcodes and UMIs, were generated by 5'RACE using constant-segment primers. TCRdb passed the 5' RACE reads through MiXCR, listing each CDR3 protein once. The repertoire holds under 250,000 distinct CDR3 sequences, with 9.5% as singletons. V was pared by 6 bases and J by 6 bases, with 10 bases of the junction left unmatched. There are 14 residues in the CDR3. The germline V gene encodes CDR1 MNHEY and CDR2 SVGEGT. Study-wide results and caveats: Later expanders leaned CD4+, whereas day 15 to 85 contracting clones were balanced CD4/CD8. Contracting clones localized mainly to CM and EM when CD4+ and mainly to EMRA when CD8+.

Details on this clonotype: What it binds is not known.

Sequencing was performed on PBMCs or a T cell subset sorted from them (not recorded which). The chain couples TRBV6-2 or TRBV6-3 to TRBJ2-7; TRBD1 aligns across 8 bases. This sequence originates from a man aged 18 to 29 who had mild COVID-19 (a few samples of this study predate the infection). Cell type and time point are not known. The CDR3 region is CASSPWTGLTEQYF. The CDR3 nucleotides read TGTGCCAGCAGCCCCTGGACAGGGTTGACCGAGCAGTACTTC.